The 10 T cell receptor beta chains presented below share a single source sample, sequenced in a study of shared T cell receptors in the human thymus. Data came from immunoSEQ multiplex PCR; TCRdb stores just in-frame clones and leaves some out. The sample shows about 380,000 clones, over 90% of them seen only once. Sequences were obtained from thymocytes. The receptors here all came from a human donor.

The chain has TRBV11-2 and TRBJ2-3; D may correspond to TRBD1 or TRBD2 (6 bases each). This CDR3 region has 19 residues. CDR1 is SGHAT and CDR2 is FQNNGV in the germline V gene. Trimming shortened V by 5 bases and J by 5 bases, and 29 bases separated the two germline ends. CDR3 nucleotides: TGTGCCAGCAGCCATTCTTACAGGGAGGTATGGTACACGAGAGATACGCAGTATTTT. Protein sequence: CASSHSYREVWYTRDTQYF. Looking up the rest from reference TRBV11-2 and TRBJ2-3 gives the full variable domain: EAGVAQSPRYKIIEKRQSVAFWCNPISGHATLYWYQQILGQGPKLLIQFQNNGVVDDSQLPKDRFSAERLKGVDSTLKIQPAKLEDSAVYLCASSHSYREVWYTRDTQYFGPGTRLTVL.

This clone was found once. This rearrangement joins TRBV28 to TRBJ2-7; D call uncertain. The CDR3 consists of 17 residues. V lost 1 base and J 5 bases, leaving 21 bases between the germline ends. Germline V CDR1 and CDR2: MDHEN, SYDVKM. CDR3 bases: TGTGCCAGCAGTTTATCCAAGACCCTAAAAGCGTCCAACGAGCAGTACTTC. The encoded protein is CASSLSKTLKASNEQYF.

V and J are TRBV7-9 and TRBJ2-1; 9 bases are a match to TRBD1. V shed 4 bases, J shed 6 bases, and the junction held 16 bases outside the gene matches. Germline lookup yields CDR1 SEHNR and CDR2 FQNEAQ (reference sequence). The CDR3 runs 18 residues. CDR3 nucleotide sequence: TGTGCCAGCAGCTCCCGAACGAGGAAGACAGGGGGGGTCAATGAGCAGTTCTTC. Translation gives CASSSRTRKTGGVNEQFF. Full variable domain (rest looked up from reference TRBV7-9 and TRBJ2-1): DTGVSQNPRHKITKRGQNVTFRCDPISEHNRLYWYRQTLGQGPEFLTYFQNEAQLEKSRLLSDRFSAERPKGSFSTLEIQRTEQGDSAMYLCASSSRTRKTGGVNEQFFGPGTRLTVL.

The chain links TRBV6-1 to TRBJ2-1; unclear D gene. Trimming removed 5 bases from V and 0 bases from J, with 11 bases in between. In germline, CDR1 is MNHNS, CDR2 SASEGT. This CDR3 comprises 15 residues. Written as DNA, the CDR3 is TGTGCCAGCAGTCTAGAGCATAGCTCCTACAATGAGCAGTTCTTC. Translating it yields CASSLEHSSYNEQFF.

This sequence joins TRBV11-3 and TRBJ2-3; TRBD2 matches 10 bases. The CDR3 is 17 amino acids. The J segment lost 2 bases and the V segment lost 3 bases, leaving 8 bases of the junction unmatched. In germline, CDR1 is SGHNT, CDR2 YENEEA. CDR3 nucleotides: TGTGCCAGCAGCTTCGGGTCTAGCGGGAGAATCACAGATACGCAGTATTTT. Its translation: CASSFGSSGRITDTQYF.

The rearrangement joins TRBV27 to TRBJ1-1, with a weak D call TRBD1 (5 bases). This CDR3 spans 13 amino acids. CDR1 and CDR2 from the germline V gene are MNHEY and SMNVEV (reference sequence). V shed 0 bases and J shed 11 bases, with 13 bases lying between them. As DNA, the CDR3 is TGTGCCAGCAGTTTATCCCCGGGACGCGAGGCTTTCTTT. Translated: CASSLSPGREAFF.

J is TRBJ1-3 and V is TRBV6-6; D unclear. Trimming removed 6 bases from V and 0 bases from J, with 12 bases in between. The CDR3 covers 15 residues. Per the germline V gene, CDR1 is MNHNY and CDR2 is SVGAGI (reference sequence). CDR3 loop: CASREDPFSGNTIYF. CDR3 nucleotides: TGTGCCAGCAGGGAAGACCCATTCTCTGGAAACACCATATATTTT.

This chain uses TRBV19 with TRBJ1-5; TRBD1 agrees at 7 bases. V dropped 6 bases and J dropped 0; count of bases not matched to a gene: 8. This CDR3 is built from 16 residues. CDR1 is LNHDA and CDR2 is SQIVND in the germline V gene (reference sequence). CDR3 nucleotide sequence: TGTGCCAGTAGCGCCCGGGGGACAGATAGCAATCAGCCCCAGCATTTT. Translation: CASSARGTDSNQPQHF.

The rearrangement uses TRBV14 and TRBJ2-3, with 7 bases identical to TRBD1. The CDR3 is 16 amino acids. Trimming cost V 1 base and J 4 bases; bases outside gene matches: 8. From germline, CDR1 is SGHDN and CDR2 FVKESK. The CDR3 here is CASSQVSTGSADTQYF. As DNA, the CDR3 is TGTGCCAGCAGCCAAGTGTCGACAGGGAGTGCAGATACGCAGTATTTT.

V is TRBV5-4 and J is TRBJ1-1; D remains ambiguous. This CDR3 is built from 14 residues. Trimming took 0 bases from V and 3 from J, leaving 9 bases between them. From germline, CDR1 is SGHNT and CDR2 YYREEE (reference sequence). CDR3 region: CASSLALWDTEAFF. The CDR3 DNA follows: TGTGCCAGCAGCTTGGCCCTCTGGGACACTGAAGCTTTCTTT.